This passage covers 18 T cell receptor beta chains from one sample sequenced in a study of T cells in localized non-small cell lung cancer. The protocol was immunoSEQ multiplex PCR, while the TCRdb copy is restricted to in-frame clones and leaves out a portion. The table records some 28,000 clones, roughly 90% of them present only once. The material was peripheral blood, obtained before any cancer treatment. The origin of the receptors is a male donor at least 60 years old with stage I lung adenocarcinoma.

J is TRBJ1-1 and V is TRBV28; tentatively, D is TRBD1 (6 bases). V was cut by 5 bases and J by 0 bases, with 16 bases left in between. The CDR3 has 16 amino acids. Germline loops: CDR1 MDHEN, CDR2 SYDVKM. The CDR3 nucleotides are TGTGCCAGCAGTATCCAGGGGCGGCTGGTGAACACTGAAGCTTTCTTT. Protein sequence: CASSIQGRLVNTEAFF.

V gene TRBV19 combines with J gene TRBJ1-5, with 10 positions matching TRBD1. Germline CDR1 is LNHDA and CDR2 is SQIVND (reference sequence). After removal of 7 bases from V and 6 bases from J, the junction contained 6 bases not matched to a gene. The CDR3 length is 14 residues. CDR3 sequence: CASMRQGAGQPQHF. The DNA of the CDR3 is TGTGCCAGTATGAGACAGGGGGCGGGTCAGCCCCAGCATTTT.

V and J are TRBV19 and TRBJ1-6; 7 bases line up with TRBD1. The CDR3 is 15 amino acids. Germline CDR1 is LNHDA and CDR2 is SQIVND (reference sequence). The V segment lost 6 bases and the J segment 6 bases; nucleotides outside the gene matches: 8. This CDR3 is CASSRGGLLNSPLHF. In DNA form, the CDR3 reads TGTGCCAGTAGCAGAGGGGGCCTCCTTAATTCACCCCTCCACTTT.

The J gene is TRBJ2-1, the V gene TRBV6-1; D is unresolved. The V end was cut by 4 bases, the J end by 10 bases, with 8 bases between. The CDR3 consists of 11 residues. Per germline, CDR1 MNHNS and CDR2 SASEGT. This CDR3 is CASSAGPEQFF. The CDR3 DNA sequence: TGTGCCAGCAGTGCAGGACCCGAGCAGTTCTTC.

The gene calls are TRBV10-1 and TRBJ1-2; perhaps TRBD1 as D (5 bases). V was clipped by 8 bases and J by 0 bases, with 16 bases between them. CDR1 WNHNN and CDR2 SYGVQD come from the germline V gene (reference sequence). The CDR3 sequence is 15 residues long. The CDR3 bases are TGCGCCAGCCCCCGCTTAAGGGGAGCTAACTATGGCTACACCTTC. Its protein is CASPRLRGANYGYTF.

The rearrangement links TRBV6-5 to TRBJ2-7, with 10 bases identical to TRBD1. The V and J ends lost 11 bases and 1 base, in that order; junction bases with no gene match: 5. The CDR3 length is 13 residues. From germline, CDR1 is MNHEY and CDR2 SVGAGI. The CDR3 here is CAGPGQGSYEQYF. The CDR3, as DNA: TGTGCCGGTCCGGGACAGGGGTCCTACGAGCAGTACTTC.

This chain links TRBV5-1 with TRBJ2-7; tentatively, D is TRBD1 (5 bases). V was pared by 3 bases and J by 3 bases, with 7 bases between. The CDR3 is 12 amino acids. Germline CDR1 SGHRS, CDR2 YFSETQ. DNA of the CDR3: TGCGCCAGCAGCTCTGGACACTACGAGCAGTACTTC. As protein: CASSSGHYEQYF. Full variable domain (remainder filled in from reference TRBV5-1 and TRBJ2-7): KAGVTQTPRYLIKTRGQQVTLSCSPISGHRSVSWYQQTPGQGLQFLFEYFSETQRNKGNFPGRFSGRQFSNSRSEMNVSTLELGDSALYLCASSSGHYEQYFGPGTRLTVT.

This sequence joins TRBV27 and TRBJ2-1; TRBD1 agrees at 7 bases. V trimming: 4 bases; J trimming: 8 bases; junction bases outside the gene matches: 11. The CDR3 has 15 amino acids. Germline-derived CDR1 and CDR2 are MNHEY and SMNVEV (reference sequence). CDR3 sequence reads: CASSSPFTGTDEQFF. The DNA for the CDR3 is TGTGCCAGCAGTTCCCCATTTACAGGGACAGATGAGCAGTTCTTC.

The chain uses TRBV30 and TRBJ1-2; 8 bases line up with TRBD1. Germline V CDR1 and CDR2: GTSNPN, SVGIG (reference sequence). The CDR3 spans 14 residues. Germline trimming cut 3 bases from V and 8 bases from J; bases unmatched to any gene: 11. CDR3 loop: CAWRRTGRVEGYTF. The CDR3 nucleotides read TGTGCCTGGAGGAGGACAGGGAGGGTGGAAGGCTACACCTTC. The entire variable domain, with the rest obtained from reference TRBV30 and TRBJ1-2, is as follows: SQTIHQWPATLVQPVGSPLSLECTVEGTSNPNLYWYRQAAGRGLQLLFYSVGIGQISSEVPQNLSASRPQDRQFILSSKKLLLSDSGFYLCAWRRTGRVEGYTFGSGTRLTVV.

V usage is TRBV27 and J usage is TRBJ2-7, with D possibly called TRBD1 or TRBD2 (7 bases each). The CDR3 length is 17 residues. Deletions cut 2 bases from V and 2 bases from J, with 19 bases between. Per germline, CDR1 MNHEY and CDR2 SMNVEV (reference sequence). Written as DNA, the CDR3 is TGTGCCAGCAGTTTAAGGGAGGGGGCCGGAAATCCCTACGAGCAGTACTTC. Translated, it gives CASSLREGAGNPYEQYF.

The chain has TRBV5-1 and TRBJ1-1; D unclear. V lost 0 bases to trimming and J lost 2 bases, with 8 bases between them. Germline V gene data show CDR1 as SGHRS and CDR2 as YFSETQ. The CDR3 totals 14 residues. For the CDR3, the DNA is TGCGCCAGCAGCTTGGGCCAGGCTAACACTGAAGCTTTCTTT. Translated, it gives CASSLGQANTEAFF. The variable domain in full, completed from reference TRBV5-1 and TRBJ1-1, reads KAGVTQTPRYLIKTRGQQVTLSCSPISGHRSVSWYQQTPGQGLQFLFEYFSETQRNKGNFPGRFSGRQFSNSRSEMNVSTLELGDSALYLCASSLGQANTEAFFGQGTRLTVV.

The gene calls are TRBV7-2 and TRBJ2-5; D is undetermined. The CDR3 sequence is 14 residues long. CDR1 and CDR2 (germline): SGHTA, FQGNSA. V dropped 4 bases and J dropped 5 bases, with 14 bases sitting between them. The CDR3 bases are TGTGCCAGCAGCTCTCAAGCCCACGGGGAGACCCAGTACTTC. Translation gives CASSSQAHGETQYF.

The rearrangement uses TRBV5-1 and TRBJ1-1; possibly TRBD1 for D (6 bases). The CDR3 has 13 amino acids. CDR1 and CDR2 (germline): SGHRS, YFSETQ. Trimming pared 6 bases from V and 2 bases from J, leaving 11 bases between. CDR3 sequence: CASKDSFNTEAFF. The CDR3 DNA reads TGCGCCAGCAAGGACAGCTTTAACACTGAAGCTTTCTTT.

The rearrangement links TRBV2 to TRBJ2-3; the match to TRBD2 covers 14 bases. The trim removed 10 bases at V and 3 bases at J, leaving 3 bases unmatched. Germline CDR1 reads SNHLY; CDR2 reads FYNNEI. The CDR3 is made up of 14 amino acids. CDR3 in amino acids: CAIRLAGGTDTQYF. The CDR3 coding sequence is TGTGCCATCCGACTAGCGGGGGGGACAGATACGCAGTATTTT.

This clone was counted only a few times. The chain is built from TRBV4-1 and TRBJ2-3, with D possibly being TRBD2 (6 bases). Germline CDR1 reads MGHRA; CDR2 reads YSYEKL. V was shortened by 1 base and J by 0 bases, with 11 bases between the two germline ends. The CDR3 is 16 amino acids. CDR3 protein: CASSQGYGGSTDTQYF. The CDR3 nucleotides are TGCGCCAGCAGCCAAGGGTATGGGGGGAGCACAGATACGCAGTATTTT.

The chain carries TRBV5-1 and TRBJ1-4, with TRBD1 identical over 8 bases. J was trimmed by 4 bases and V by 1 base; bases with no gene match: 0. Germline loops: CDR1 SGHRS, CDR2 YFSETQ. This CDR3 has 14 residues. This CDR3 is CASSLTGGNEKLFF. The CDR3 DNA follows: TGCGCCAGCAGCTTGACAGGGGGTAATGAAAAACTGTTTTTT.

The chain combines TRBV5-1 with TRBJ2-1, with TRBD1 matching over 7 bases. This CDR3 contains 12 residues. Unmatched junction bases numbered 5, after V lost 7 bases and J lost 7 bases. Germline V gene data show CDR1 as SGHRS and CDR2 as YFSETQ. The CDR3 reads CASGRGSNEQFF. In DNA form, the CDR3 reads TGCGCCAGCGGCAGGGGGTCAAATGAGCAGTTCTTC.

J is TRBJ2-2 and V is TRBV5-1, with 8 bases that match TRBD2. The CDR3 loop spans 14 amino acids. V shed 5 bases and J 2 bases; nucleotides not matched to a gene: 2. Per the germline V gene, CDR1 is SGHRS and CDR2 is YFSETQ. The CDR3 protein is CASRAGGNTGELFF. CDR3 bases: TGCGCCAGCAGGGCGGGGGGAAACACCGGGGAGCTGTTTTTT.